Included here is one T cell receptor beta chain sequence, with context. These data belong to a study of shared clonotypes between healthy human individuals. V was shortened by 2 bases and J by 0 bases, with 4 bases between the two germline ends. The CDR3 has 14 residues. Germline V lookup: CDR1 MNHEY, CDR2 SVGAGI. Profiled with immunoSEQ multiplex PCR; TCRdb holds only in-frame clones, not every one. The top ten clones hold roughly 0.65% of a sample with roughly 1,000,000 clones, approximately 78% of them seen once. The sample was memory CD4+ T cells from PBMCs. Subset specified: CD45RA-negative fraction. The chain joins TRBV6-5 to TRBJ1-4; D is undetermined. This receptor was taken from a man aged 18 to 35 in good health. Some clones in this sample may be carry-over from other donors' samples. This CDR3 reads CASSYRATNEKLFF. CDR3 coding DNA: TGTGCCAGCAGTTACAGAGCAACTAATGAAAAACTGTTTTTT.